This entry is about one T cell receptor (beta chain). The target antigen is unknown. This CDR3 spans 12 amino acids. Germline values: CDR1 DFQATT, CDR2 SNEGSKA (reference sequence). The sample comes from a study of blood T cells in healthy people across ages. Whole-study results and caveats: Changes seen in expanded clonotypes were possibly confounded by donor CMV status left unknown. Greater diversity and more naive CD4+ cells were seen in long-lived donors than in aged donors.

Then a second PCR, running roughly 7 to 11 cycles, was carried out with a sample-barcoded 5' primer and a J-beta primer mix. Each cDNA molecule, via a template-switch adaptor with 12 random nucleotides, was tagged. One entry per CDR3 protein results from TCRdb running MiXCR on the 5' RACE reads. The repertoire holds under 2,000,000 distinct CDR3 sequences, around 48% seen once, with around 2.1% in the top ten. The sample consisted of blood. The sequence came from a woman in her thirties or forties in good health. This sequence joins TRBV20-1 and TRBJ2-5; 9 nucleotides match TRBD2. With the DNA end fitting TRBJ2-7 better, the J assignment may be wrong. CDR3 in amino acids: CSATAGGNEQYF. CDR3 bases: TGCAGTGCAACAGCGGGGGGCAACGAGCAGTACTTC.